These 12 T cell receptor beta chains came from one sample sequenced in a study of response to subunit inactivated influenza vaccine. Each CDR3 protein gets one entry after TCRdb re-called the RT-PCR reads with MiXCR. The data contain some 540,000 distinct CDR3 sequences, roughly 23% of them singletons. This sample was also put to use in a study of T cells expressing NK-cell markers. This second study says: Generation of TCR beta cDNA was performed by 5'RACE template switching incorporating UMIs.

The starting material was CD4+ T cells sorted from PBMCs, obtained less than 13 days after vaccination. These receptors originate from a man aged 45-60 years who received an inactivated influenza vaccine.

This clonotype came up a few times. V gene TRBV5-1 combines with J gene TRBJ2-3, with 10 bases identical to TRBD1. Germline values: CDR1 SGHRS, CDR2 YFSETQ. V lost 7 bases to trimming and J lost 0 bases; unmatched junction nucleotides: 8. CDR3 size: 16 residues. The chain's CDR3 is CASGSGTGASTDTQYF. The CDR3 DNA reads TGCGCCAGCGGATCCGGGACAGGGGCCAGCACAGATACGCAGTATTTT. Full variable domain (missing parts from reference TRBV5-1 and TRBJ2-3): KAGVTQTPRYLIKTRGQQVTLSCSPISGHRSVSWYQQTPGQGLQFLFEYFSETQRNKGNFPGRFSGRQFSNSRSEMNVSTLELGDSALYLCASGSGTGASTDTQYFGPGTRLTVL.

This clonotype was recorded a few times. The chain is built from TRBV4-1 and TRBJ2-1; 9 bases map to TRBD1. V was clipped by 0 bases and J by 10 bases; unmatched bases: 13. The germline gives CDR1 MGHRA, CDR2 YSYEKL. The CDR3 has 17 amino acids. The CDR3 nucleotides are TGCGCCAGCAGCCAAGATTTGCCAGGGACAGGGCCAGACGAGCAGTTCTTC. Protein product: CASSQDLPGTGPDEQFF.

This clonotype turned up a few times. V gene TRBV6-1 combines with J gene TRBJ1-6; 10 bases fit TRBD1. Germline CDR1 and CDR2: MNHNS and SASEGT. The CDR3 length is 15 residues. After removal of 1 base from V and 10 bases from J, the junction contained 4 bases not matched to a gene. The CDR3: CASSEGGQGRSPLHF. The CDR3 nucleotides are TGTGCCAGCAGTGAAGGGGGACAGGGGAGATCACCCCTCCACTTT.

This clonotype was counted a few times. V is TRBV12-3 or TRBV12-4 and J is TRBJ2-7, with 7 bases matching TRBD1. The CDR3 length is 15 residues. Germline trimming cut 2 bases from V and 3 bases from J; bases unmatched to any gene: 7. The CDR3 nucleotides read TGTGCCAGCAGTTTAAGCAGGACAGGATTCTACGAGCAGTACTTC. Protein: CASSLSRTGFYEQYF.

The sample holds a few counts of this clonotype. The CDR3 sequence is CSASSGDRTDTQYF. The CDR3 nucleotides are TGCAGCGCCTCCAGCGGGGATCGCACAGATACGCAGTATTTT. V usage is TRBV29-1 and J usage is TRBJ2-3; 7 bases are shared with TRBD2. J gave up 1 base and V 7 bases, and 8 bases lay outside the gene matches. In germline, CDR1 is SQVTM, CDR2 ANQGSEA. CDR3 length: 14 amino acids.

This clonotype was seen only a few times. The rearrangement links TRBV10-1 to TRBJ2-1; possibly TRBD1 for D (6 bases). V was clipped by 5 bases and J by 9 bases, with 17 bases between them. This CDR3 region has 14 residues. The germline CDR1 and CDR2 sequences are WNHNN and SYGVQD (reference sequence). The CDR3 DNA follows: TGCGCCAGCAGTCGTACACAGGGCCTCGGTGAGCAGTTCTTC. Protein product: CASSRTQGLGEQFF.

This clonotype was detected ten times or more. J is TRBJ2-3 and V is TRBV12-3 or TRBV12-4; D unclear. Trimming removed 8 bases from V and 1 base from J, with 4 bases in between. The CDR3 has 11 amino acids. CDR3 sequence (DNA): TGTGCCAGCGGGGGCACAGATACGCAGTATTTT. It yields the protein CASGGTDTQYF.

V and J are TRBV5-1 and TRBJ2-7; D ambiguous. Germline V gene data show CDR1 as SGHRS and CDR2 as YFSETQ. V lost 0 bases, J lost 3 bases, and 7 bases lay in between. The CDR3 extends over 13 amino acids. Here the CDR3 reads CASSLAEFYEQYF. As DNA, the CDR3 is TGCGCCAGCAGCTTGGCCGAGTTCTACGAGCAGTACTTC.

The chain employs TRBV28 and TRBJ2-2, with a possible D match to TRBD1 (6 bases). The CDR3 spans 14 residues. Germline CDR1 reads MDHEN; CDR2 reads SYDVKM. Trimming stripped 5 bases from V and 6 bases from J, with 13 bases between. The CDR3 reads CASSNIQGSGELFF. In nucleotides, the CDR3 is TGTGCCAGCAGTAACATACAGGGATCCGGGGAGCTGTTTTTT.

In its sample, this clonotype was seen many times. The genes are TRBV6-2 or TRBV6-3 and TRBJ1-1; 9 positions agree with TRBD1. Per germline, CDR1 MNHEY and CDR2 SVGEGT. With 6 bases clipped from V and 6 bases from J, the junction kept 11 bases outside the gene matches. The CDR3 covers 15 residues. The CDR3, as DNA: TGTGCCAGCAGGCAGCGTGGGACAGGGTGGTCTGAAGCTTTCTTT. Encoded protein: CASRQRGTGWSEAFF.

This clonotype has ten or more counts. This rearrangement joins TRBV12-3 or TRBV12-4 to TRBJ2-2; the match to TRBD2 covers 9 bases. V was pared by 6 bases and J by 1 base, with 3 bases of the junction left unmatched. CDR3 length: 15 residues. CDR3 nucleotide sequence: TGTGCCAGCAGGGGGACTAGCAAGAACACCGGGGAGCTGTTTTTT. Amino acids: CASRGTSKNTGELFF.

The chain carries TRBV20-1 and TRBJ1-1; possibly TRBD1 for D (5 bases). V dropped 3 bases and J dropped 1 base, with 12 bases sitting between them. The germline gives CDR1 DFQATT, CDR2 SNEGSKA (reference sequence). CDR3 length: 14 residues. The CDR3 region is CSARGGHANTEAFF. CDR3 DNA sequence: TGCAGTGCTAGGGGCGGACACGCGAACACTGAAGCTTTCTTT.